The 30 T cell receptor beta chains in this list originate from one sample, sequenced in a study of OX40 agonist ivuxolimab in advanced cancers. Assay used: immunoSEQ multiplex PCR; TCRdb lists only in-frame clones, some missing. In the table there are 75,000 to 95,000 clones, roughly 90% of which are singletons. The specimen was CD4+ or CD8+ T cells sorted from blood, collected in a trial of the OX40 agonist ivuxolimab. The receptors were sampled from an adult with an advanced solid tumor such as melanoma, head and neck, liver or kidney cancer.

This chain joins TRBV25-1 and TRBJ1-1, with D perhaps TRBD1 (5 bases). V gave up 4 bases and J gave up 4 bases, with 13 bases separating them. Germline-derived CDR1 and CDR2 are MGHDK and SYGVNS. The CDR3 is 14 residues long. The CDR3 DNA reads TGTGCCAGCAGTGGGGATGGGGGTGGCACTGAAGCTTTCTTT. Amino acid sequence: CASSGDGGGTEAFF.

The chain joins TRBV6-6 to TRBJ1-1; a weak D match, TRBD1 (5 bases). Trimming took 2 bases from V and 5 from J, leaving 9 bases between them. This CDR3 is built from 13 residues. Germline V gives CDR1 MNHNY, CDR2 SVGAGI (reference sequence). CDR3 nucleotides: TGTGCCAGCAGTTACGCCGGGGCAACTGAAGCTTTCTTT. Translated, it gives CASSYAGATEAFF.

The chain joins TRBV5-1 to TRBJ1-5; a possible D gene is TRBD1 (6 bases). CDR3 size: 14 residues. Trimming stripped 4 bases from V and 2 bases from J, with 10 bases between. CDR1 and CDR2 (germline): SGHRS, YFSETQ. The CDR3 DNA reads as TGCGCCAGCAGCCCAGGGGTGCGCAATCAGCCCCAGCATTTT. Residues: CASSPGVRNQPQHF.

This rearrangement joins TRBV9 to TRBJ2-5; D is unclear. Germline assignment: CDR1 SGDLS and CDR2 YYNGEE. Trimming removed 0 bases at V and 1 base at J, with 7 bases between. CDR3 length equals 14 residues. The CDR3 here is CASSVDDSQETQYF. The CDR3 DNA reads TGTGCCAGCAGCGTAGATGACTCCCAAGAGACCCAGTACTTC.

The J gene is TRBJ2-2, the V gene TRBV7-9; 8 nucleotides match TRBD1. After removal of 1 base from V and 6 bases from J, the junction contained 7 bases not matched to a gene. CDR1 and CDR2 from the germline V gene are SEHNR and FQNEAQ (reference sequence). CDR3 length equals 16 residues. The CDR3 loop is CASSLEATGVAGELFF. Written as DNA, the CDR3 is TGTGCCAGCAGCTTAGAGGCGACAGGGGTGGCCGGGGAGCTGTTTTTT.

This clone occurred a few times. Here the CDR3 DNA reads TGTGCCAGCAGCAAAGGAGAAGACACCTTC. Residues: CASSKGEDTF. The J gene is TRBJ1-2, the V gene TRBV21-1. TRBV21-1 is deemed a pseudogene. There are 10 residues in the CDR3.

This chain joins TRBV29-1 and TRBJ2-5; no firm D call. This CDR3 has 14 amino acids. Trimming pared 4 bases from V and 2 bases from J, leaving 14 bases between. The germline CDR1 and CDR2 sequences are SQVTM and ANQGSEA. The CDR3 DNA sequence: TGCAGCGTTGGTAGGGATGGTGATCAAGAGACCCAGTACTTC. Encoded protein: CSVGRDGDQETQYF.

The chain couples TRBV27 to TRBJ2-5, with TRBD2 identical over 8 bases. The CDR3 is made up of 14 amino acids. From germline, CDR1 is MNHEY and CDR2 SMNVEV (reference sequence). Losses at the gene ends were 7 bases for V and 5 bases for J; bases not matched to a gene: 9. CDR3 bases: TGTGCCAGCACTCCGAACGGGGGGGCTGAGACCCAGTACTTC. Its translation: CASTPNGGAETQYF.

This clone was counted only a few times. The rearrangement uses TRBV19 and TRBJ1-1, with D possibly matching TRBD1 (5 bases). Germline CDR1 LNHDA, CDR2 SQIVND (reference sequence). V shed 7 bases and J shed 0 bases, with 18 bases lying between them. The CDR3 loop spans 16 amino acids. CDR3 region: CASTKGGGYMNTEAFF. The CDR3 DNA reads TGTGCCAGTACTAAGGGTGGGGGGTATATGAACACTGAAGCTTTCTTT.

J is TRBJ2-5 and V is TRBV11-2; no definite D call. V lost 6 bases to trimming and J lost 2 bases, with 16 bases between them. The CDR3 loop spans 15 amino acids. CDR1 and CDR2 from the germline V gene are SGHAT and FQNNGV. CDR3 sequence reads: CASSSSPGPQETQYF. The CDR3 DNA follows: TGTGCCAGCAGTTCAAGCCCCGGACCACAAGAGACCCAGTACTTC.

The V gene is TRBV5-1, the J gene TRBJ2-3; 9 bases agree with TRBD2. Germline V CDR1 and CDR2: SGHRS, YFSETQ. CDR3 length: 15 amino acids. Losses at the gene ends were 2 bases for V and 6 bases for J; bases not matched to a gene: 7. The DNA for the CDR3 is TGCGCCAGCAGCTTAACCGGGACTAGCAGGGATACGCAGTATTTT. This gives the protein CASSLTGTSRDTQYF.

The rearrangement joins TRBV15 to TRBJ2-7, with 10 positions matching TRBD2. This CDR3 has 19 amino acids. Germline V lookup: CDR1 LNHNV, CDR2 YYDKDF (reference sequence). J was trimmed by 3 bases and V by 3 bases; bases with no gene match: 17. The CDR3 is CATSRRDRMGTSVYYEQYF. The CDR3 region has the DNA TGTGCCACCAGCAGGCGAGACAGGATGGGGACTAGCGTGTACTACGAGCAGTACTTC.

The chain has TRBV28 and TRBJ1-1; D is perhaps TRBD1 (5 bases). V shed 8 bases and J shed 7 bases, with 14 bases lying between them. This CDR3 comprises 12 residues. Germline V gene data show CDR1 as MDHEN and CDR2 as SYDVKM. The CDR3, as DNA: TGTGCCAGCTTTGCGAGGGGAGGTGAAGCTTTCTTT. It is translated as CASFARGGEAFF.

V is TRBV7-9 and J is TRBJ2-7; D is possibly TRBD2 (5 bases). CDR1 SEHNR and CDR2 FQNEAQ come from the germline V gene (reference sequence). The CDR3 is 15 residues long. V was trimmed by 5 bases and J by 0 bases, leaving 14 bases between them. CDR3 nucleotides: TGTGCCAGCAGCCCCGGACTTCCCTTCTCCTACGAGCAGTACTTC. Its translation: CASSPGLPFSYEQYF.

The rearrangement links TRBV6-6 to TRBJ2-7; D possibly matches TRBD1 or TRBD2 (5 bases each). The V end was cut by 4 bases, the J end by 0 bases, with 10 bases between. Looked up from germline, CDR1 is MNHNY and CDR2 is SVGAGI (reference sequence). This CDR3 comprises 14 residues. Written as DNA, the CDR3 is TGTGCCAGCAGTTGGGGACCGATCTCCTACGAGCAGTACTTC. Its translation is CASSWGPISYEQYF.

This chain uses TRBV6-5 with TRBJ2-1; D is unresolved. The germline CDR1 and CDR2 sequences are MNHEY and SVGAGI. The CDR3 contains 11 residues. The V end was cut by 2 bases, the J end by 9 bases, with 5 bases between. The CDR3 region is CASSYISEQFF. DNA for the CDR3: TGTGCCAGCAGTTACATCAGTGAGCAGTTCTTC.

This sequence joins TRBV5-1 and TRBJ2-3, with 9 bases fitting TRBD2. The CDR3 is 16 amino acids. CDR1 and CDR2 from the germline V gene are SGHRS and YFSETQ. V lost 4 bases, J lost 4 bases, and 10 bases stayed unmatched. The CDR3 region has the DNA TGCGCCAGCAGCGGGGTGGGACTAGCTTCTGCAGATACGCAGTATTTT. Protein sequence: CASSGVGLASADTQYF.

The CDR3 here is CASSGGPGVQYF. The CDR3 DNA reads TGTGCCAGCAGTGGTGGCCCGGGCGTGCAGTACTTC. The V gene is TRBV2, the J gene TRBJ2-7; the D is unclear. The V end lost 4 bases, the J end lost 9 bases, and 13 bases lay between the germline ends. Germline values: CDR1 SNHLY, CDR2 FYNNEI. This CDR3 has 12 residues.

With regard to this clone: The junction and the germline gene differ at one end; a read error may be behind it. J is TRBJ2-5 and V is TRBV7-7; 14 nucleotides match TRBD2. CDR1 SSHAT and CDR2 FNYEAQ come from the germline V gene (reference sequence). The CDR3 is 15 residues long. Here the CDR3 reads CASSLGLAGGETQYF. CDR3 nucleotides: TGTGCTAGCAGCTTAGGACTAGCGGGAGGCGAGACCCAGTACTTC.

The rearrangement links TRBV2 to TRBJ2-5, with TRBD2 identical over 7 bases. This CDR3 region has 15 residues. J gave up 7 bases and V 5 bases, and 13 bases lay outside the gene matches. Germline V CDR1 and CDR2: SNHLY, FYNNEI. The CDR3 is CASSSSGNSVRTQYF. In DNA, the CDR3 is TGTGCCAGCAGTTCAAGCGGGAACTCAGTTCGGACCCAGTACTTC.

The chain recombines TRBV29-1 with TRBJ2-5; 13 bases map to TRBD2. CDR1 and CDR2 from the germline V gene are SQVTM and ANQGSEA. The CDR3 covers 14 residues. V lost 7 bases, J lost 3 bases, and 5 bases stayed unmatched. The CDR3 here is CSAPGTSGKETQYF. In nucleotides, the CDR3 is TGCAGCGCACCCGGGACTAGCGGGAAAGAGACCCAGTACTTC.

V and J are TRBV7-9 and TRBJ1-1, with D perhaps TRBD1 (6 bases). Trimming shortened V by 1 base and J by 5 bases, and 14 bases separated the two germline ends. Germline CDR1 and CDR2: SEHNR and FQNEAQ (reference sequence). The CDR3 extends over 15 amino acids. The CDR3 nucleotides are TGTGCCAGCAGCTTAGGCCGGGGGCGTCGGACTGAAGCTTTCTTT. This codes for CASSLGRGRRTEAFF.

The CDR3 reads CASSSRHRANYGYTF. CDR3 sequence (DNA): TGTGCCAGTAGTTCGCGACACCGGGCTAACTATGGCTACACCTTC. The chain recombines TRBV19 with TRBJ1-2, with unresolved D. Germline-derived CDR1 and CDR2 are LNHDA and SQIVND (reference sequence). V gave up 5 bases and J gave up 0 bases, with 13 bases separating them. This CDR3 region has 15 residues.

This chain connects TRBV7-2 to TRBJ2-7; D is unclear. Looked up from germline, CDR1 is SGHTA and CDR2 is FQGNSA. Trimming took off 1 base at V and 6 bases at J, with 10 bases between the two ends. The CDR3 has 13 residues. The DNA of the CDR3 is TGTGCCAGCAGCTTAGTGGTAGCTGGCGAGCAGTACTTC. Translation gives CASSLVVAGEQYF.

The genes are TRBV4-2 and TRBJ2-1; 9 bases match TRBD2. The CDR3 length is 15 residues. Unmatched junction bases numbered 8, after V lost 4 bases and J lost 7 bases. Germline V CDR1 and CDR2: LGHNA, YNFKEQ. The CDR3 bases are TGTGCCAGCAGCCTCGGCGGGAGGGTCGGAAATGAGCAGTTCTTC. Its protein product is CASSLGGRVGNEQFF.

This clone has a single count. The V gene is TRBV6-6, the J gene TRBJ2-7, with D possibly TRBD2 on 5 matching bases. Trimming stripped 0 bases from V and 6 bases from J, with 9 bases between. The CDR3 totals 13 residues. Germline V gene sequence: CDR1 MNHNY, CDR2 SVGAGI (reference sequence). In DNA, the CDR3 is TGTGCCAGCAGTTACTCCGAGGGTTCCGAGCAGTACTTC. It specifies CASSYSEGSEQYF.

The V gene is TRBV28, the J gene TRBJ1-5, with D possibly matching TRBD1 (6 bases). Germline assignment: CDR1 MDHEN and CDR2 SYDVKM. The CDR3 spans 14 residues. The V and J ends lost 5 bases and 7 bases respectively, with 15 bases between them. For the CDR3, the DNA is TGTGCCAGCAGTGGGGTGGGGGGCAGGCAGCCCCAGCATTTT. Amino acid sequence: CASSGVGGRQPQHF.

J is TRBJ2-7 and V is TRBV11-1, with 11 bases matching TRBD2. CDR1 and CDR2 from the germline V gene are SGHAT and FQDESV (reference sequence). J was trimmed by 0 bases and V by 5 bases; bases with no gene match: 3. This CDR3 comprises 15 residues. The CDR3 nucleotides read TGTGCCAGCAGCCTTAGCGGGAGGGTCTCCTACGAGCAGTACTTC. It yields the protein CASSLSGRVSYEQYF.

The chain uses TRBV19 and TRBJ2-7; the D is unclear. Germline V gives CDR1 LNHDA, CDR2 SQIVND (reference sequence). CDR3 length: 14 residues. Between the trimmed V and J ends, which lost 3 bases and 0 bases, there was a span of 9 bases. The CDR3, as DNA: TGTGCCAGTAGTATCCGAGGTATCTCCTACGAGCAGTACTTC. Its protein is CASSIRGISYEQYF.

V and J are TRBV14 and TRBJ2-5, with TRBD2 matching over 8 bases. The CDR3 runs 15 residues. The germline gives CDR1 SGHDN, CDR2 FVKESK. Unmatched junction bases numbered 9, after V lost 4 bases and J lost 5 bases. In DNA form, the CDR3 reads TGTGCCAGCAGCCCGCCCGGGGCGGGAGGTGAGACCCAGTACTTC. It translates to CASSPPGAGGETQYF.